This TCR beta chain appears in the sequencing data of a study of blood T cell repertoires in COVID-19. V lost 0 bases, J lost 1 base, and 10 bases lay in between. The V gene's germline CDR1 is SGHRS and CDR2 YFSETQ. The CDR3 contains 15 residues. Clones were sequenced by immunoSEQ multiplex PCR, and TCRdb holds only the in-frame ones, with some missing. The sample lists approximately 35,000 clones, 80% to 90% occurring once. Material for sequencing was peripheral blood. The chain employs TRBV5-1 and TRBJ1-2; D uncertain. This receptor was obtained from a man aged 60 to 75 with active COVID-19. In nucleotides, the CDR3 is TGCGCCAGCAGCTTGGGTACAGTTTATAACTATGGCTACACCTTC. Its protein product is CASSLGTVYNYGYTF.